This TCR beta chain was sequenced during a study of shared clonotypes between healthy human individuals. About the study: CD4 naive cells filled three plates per donor, CD4 memory three, CD8 naive two and CD8 memory one. Study findings and constraints: Relative to memory subsets, naive subsets generally showed larger estimated richness. Clonotype sharing among donors likely depends on sequencing depth.

The germline V gene encodes CDR1 MNHEY and CDR2 SMNVEV (reference sequence). Trimming cost V 6 bases and J 0 bases, with 15 bases left between them. The CDR3 sequence is 15 residues long. Notes on this clone: Its antigen remains unidentified.

Assay: immunoSEQ multiplex PCR; the TCRdb copy retains only in-frame clones and omits some. The sample holds approximately 1,500,000 clones; around 98% are singletons and the top ten take about 0.4%. The specimen was naive CD4+ T cells sorted from blood. Subset here: CD45RA+ positively selected. The clonotype comes from a man aged 25 to 40 in good health. The V gene is TRBV27, the J gene TRBJ2-7, with D perhaps TRBD2 (6 bases). The CDR3 protein is CASSLRDSSSYEQYF. The CDR3 coding sequence is TGTGCCAGCAGCCTCAGGGACTCCAGCTCCTACGAGCAGTACTTC.